One sample yielded the 20 T cell receptor beta chains listed below, sequenced in a study of T cell repertoires in cytomegalovirus infection (dated by TCRdb to between 2018 and 2021). The data were produced on an Illumina HiSeq 1500. Using fastp at Q25 and MiXCR, TCRdb reprocessed the public reads and kept productive beta chains. Merged by CDR3 protein, the rows form single entries marked with the most common genes and DNA. The sample table contains around 240,000 distinct CDR3 sequences; only one count was recorded for roughly 23% of them. The ten largest clones capture roughly 18% of the sample. Sequencing used CD8+ T cells from PBMCs. These receptors were obtained from a human donor in good health (CMV status not recorded). Some clones in this sample may be carry-over from other donors' samples.

This clonotype was observed a few times. The chain combines TRBV4-1 with TRBJ2-6; TRBD1 is a possible D gene (5 bases). Looked up from germline, CDR1 is MGHRA and CDR2 is YSYEKL. Trimming stripped 0 bases from V and 2 bases from J, with 8 bases between. The CDR3 is made up of 16 amino acids. The CDR3 loop is CASSQDPGTGANVLTF. CDR3 sequence (DNA): TGCGCCAGCAGCCAAGATCCAGGGACTGGGGCCAACGTCCTGACTTTC.

This clonotype has ten or more counts. The chain has TRBV7-9 and TRBJ1-5, with TRBD1 as a possible D gene (6 bases). The CDR3 sequence is 16 residues long. Germline-derived CDR1 and CDR2 are SEHNR and FQNEAQ (reference sequence). V was clipped by 2 bases and J by 0 bases, with 11 bases between them. The CDR3 nucleotides read TGTGCCAGCAGCTTATGGACAGATTATAGCAATCAGCCCCAGCATTTT. Its protein is CASSLWTDYSNQPQHF. The variable domain in full, completed from reference TRBV7-9 and TRBJ1-5, reads DTGVSQNPRHKITKRGQNVTFRCDPISEHNRLYWYRQTLGQGPEFLTYFQNEAQLEKSRLLSDRFSAERPKGSFSTLEIQRTEQGDSAMYLCASSLWTDYSNQPQHFGDGTRLSIL.

This clonotype has more than one count but fewer than ten. This chain links TRBV6-1 with TRBJ2-7; D remains unclear. Trimming cost V 6 bases and J 2 bases, with 5 bases left between them. Germline CDR1 and CDR2: MNHNS and SASEGT. The CDR3 is 11 amino acids. CDR3 DNA sequence: TGTGCCAGCAGCAACGCCTACGAGCAGTACTTC. This gives the protein CASSNAYEQYF.

In this sample, this clonotype turned up a few times. The rearrangement joins TRBV11-1 to TRBJ2-1; D ambiguous. Trimming pared 5 bases from V and 0 bases from J, leaving 11 bases between. This CDR3 has 15 residues. Germline-derived CDR1 and CDR2 are SGHAT and FQDESV (reference sequence). The CDR3 region is CASSAELSSYNEQFF. In DNA, the CDR3 is TGTGCCAGCAGCGCGGAACTGAGCTCCTACAATGAGCAGTTCTTC.

This clonotype has a count of ten or more. The chain joins TRBV7-6 to TRBJ2-7, with no clear D. V was cut by 1 base and J by 5 bases, with 15 bases left in between. Germline loops: CDR1 SGHVS, CDR2 FNYEAQ. The CDR3 has 15 residues. CDR3 bases: TGTGCCAGCAGCTTAGATCTCGGGCTTAAAAACGAGCAGTACTTC. This gives the protein CASSLDLGLKNEQYF.

This clonotype appeared a few times. The chain employs TRBV9 and TRBJ2-1, with D perhaps matching TRBD2 (5 bases). Trimming left V 5 bases short and J 0 bases short, with 12 bases between. CDR3 length equals 15 residues. CDR1 and CDR2 (germline): SGDLS, YYNGEE. The CDR3 spells CASSPEGDSYNEQFF. CDR3 in DNA: TGTGCCAGCAGTCCAGAGGGCGACTCCTACAATGAGCAGTTCTTC.

The chain couples TRBV5-6 to TRBJ1-1, with D tentatively TRBD1 (5 bases). The germline V gene encodes CDR1 SGHDT and CDR2 YYEEEE. Trimming left V 4 bases short and J 4 bases short, with 8 bases between. The CDR3 totals 12 residues. CDR3 sequence: CASSRGSTEAFF. The CDR3, as DNA: TGTGCCAGCAGCCGGGGGAGCACTGAAGCTTTCTTT.

The chain links TRBV18 to TRBJ1-4; 8 bases line up with TRBD1. With 0 bases clipped from V and 8 bases from J, the junction kept 11 bases outside the gene matches. Germline CDR1 KGHSH, CDR2 LQKENI. The CDR3 contains 17 residues. CDR3: CASSPPDRVRFHEKLFF. The CDR3 region has the DNA TGTGCCAGCTCACCACCGGACAGGGTGAGGTTCCACGAAAAACTGTTTTTT.

The gene calls are TRBV18 and TRBJ1-6; a possible D gene is TRBD1 (5 bases). The CDR3 extends over 14 amino acids. CDR1 and CDR2 (germline): KGHSH, LQKENI. V lost 2 bases and J lost 8, with 10 bases in between. DNA of the CDR3: TGTGCCAGCTCACCAGGAGGACAAGATTCACCCCTCCACTTT. Its protein is CASSPGGQDSPLHF.

This clonotype has a count of ten or more. V is TRBV6-1 and J is TRBJ2-1; D is unclear. The CDR3 runs 11 residues. Germline lookup yields CDR1 MNHNS and CDR2 SASEGT. Trimming took off 8 bases at V and 7 bases at J, with 9 bases between the two ends. This chain's CDR3 is CASFVGNEQFF. The CDR3 DNA is TGTGCCAGCTTCGTTGGGAATGAGCAGTTCTTC.

This clonotype was counted many times. The chain uses TRBV28 and TRBJ2-5, with 11 bases aligning to TRBD2. Germline trimming cut 5 bases from V and 2 bases from J; bases unmatched to any gene: 4. This CDR3 region has 15 residues. Germline V gene sequence: CDR1 MDHEN, CDR2 SYDVKM. The CDR3 sequence is CASSGTSGVQETQYF. Written as DNA, the CDR3 is TGTGCCAGCAGTGGGACTAGCGGAGTACAAGAGACCCAGTACTTC.

This chain connects TRBV12-5 to TRBJ2-1, with TRBD1 as a possible D gene (5 bases). The CDR3 runs 12 residues. The germline gives CDR1 LGHNT, CDR2 FRNRAP. Trimming removed 1 base from V and 8 bases from J, with 6 bases in between. CDR3 nucleotides: TGTGCTAGTGGTTTGGGGGGCTATGAGCAGTTCTTC. It is translated as CASGLGGYEQFF.

The chain couples TRBV12-3 or TRBV12-4 to TRBJ2-5; TRBD2 matches 10 bases. V shed 1 base and J 5 bases; nucleotides not matched to a gene: 7. This CDR3 region has 16 residues. The DNA for the CDR3 is TGTGCCAGCAGTTTAGTAGGGCTAGCGGGGGTGGAGACCCAGTACTTC. It is translated as CASSLVGLAGVETQYF.

The chain carries TRBV11-1 and TRBJ2-7; D uncertain. Germline lookup yields CDR1 SGHAT and CDR2 FQDESV (reference sequence). The CDR3 loop spans 12 amino acids. Trimming cost V 0 bases and J 6 bases, with 6 bases left between them. In nucleotides, the CDR3 is TGTGCCAGCAGCTTAGCGAGCAGCGAGCAGTACTTC. Protein: CASSLASSEQYF.

This clonotype has only a few counts. J is TRBJ1-5 and V is TRBV4-2; 8 bases align to TRBD1. J was trimmed by 7 bases and V by 1 base; bases with no gene match: 6. The CDR3 covers 15 residues. Germline values: CDR1 LGHNA, CDR2 YNFKEQ. The CDR3 protein is CASSQATGVEQPQHF. The CDR3 nucleotides read TGTGCCAGCAGCCAAGCGACAGGGGTAGAACAGCCCCAGCATTTT.

This clonotype showed up many times. The chain uses TRBV11-3 and TRBJ1-2; TRBD1 matches at 7 bases. V was clipped by 3 bases and J by 3 bases; unmatched bases: 7. The CDR3 runs to 15 residues. Germline V gene sequence: CDR1 SGHNT, CDR2 YENEEA. The CDR3 loop reads CASSFRDRSDYGYTF. DNA of the CDR3: TGTGCCAGCAGCTTCCGGGACAGATCTGACTATGGCTACACCTTC.

CDR3 nucleotides: TGTGCCAGCAGTTTAAGCCTAGGGTCAACTGAAGCTTTCTTT. This codes for CASSLSLGSTEAFF. The chain uses TRBV12-3 or TRBV12-4 and TRBJ1-1; D unclear. V was clipped by 2 bases and J by 5 bases, with 12 bases between them. This CDR3 has 14 amino acids.

Many counts were recorded for this clonotype. The CDR3 is CSASDEGYSNQPQHF. For the CDR3, the DNA is TGCAGTGCTAGTGATGAGGGGTATAGCAATCAGCCCCAGCATTTT. The V and J genes are TRBV20-1 and TRBJ1-5; a weak D match, TRBD1 (5 bases). The ends were cut back, 3 bases at V and 0 bases at J, with 12 bases in the middle. Germline CDR1 DFQATT, CDR2 SNEGSKA (reference sequence). This CDR3 has 15 amino acids.

Notes on this clonotype: A read error may be the cause here, since a much bigger clone is one base away. The V and J genes are TRBV5-6 and TRBJ2-1; the match to TRBD1 covers 7 bases. The CDR3 loop spans 14 amino acids. Looked up from germline, CDR1 is SGHDT and CDR2 is YYEEEE. The junction had 13 bases not matched to a gene; V was cut back by 4 bases and J by 12 bases. CDR3 sequence reads: CASSPGTARGVQFF. The CDR3 DNA reads TGTGCCAGCAGCCCTGGGACAGCCCGGGGTGTGCAGTTCTTC. The full variable domain, rest sourced from reference TRBV5-6 and TRBJ2-1, is DAGVTQSPTHLIKTRGQQVTLRCSPKSGHDTVSWYQQALGQGPQFIFQYYEEEERQRGNFPDRFSGHQFPNYSSELNVNALLLGDSALYLCASSPGTARGVQFFGPGTRLTVL.

This clonotype came up a few times. In DNA form, the CDR3 reads TGTGCCAGCAGCGTTAGCGGGGGGGCCTCTTATGAGCAGTTCTTC. Translating gives CASSVSGGASYEQFF. The J gene is TRBJ2-1, the V gene TRBV9; 11 nucleotides align to TRBD2. The V gene's germline CDR1 is SGDLS and CDR2 YYNGEE. With 2 bases clipped from V and 8 bases from J, the junction kept 6 bases outside the gene matches. CDR3 length: 15 amino acids. The full variable domain, with the rest looked up from reference TRBV9 and TRBJ2-1, is DSGVTQTPKHLITATGQRVTLRCSPRSGDLSVYWYQQSLDQGLQFLIQYYNGEERAKGNILERFSAQQFPDLHSELNLSSLELGDSALYFCASSVSGGASYEQFFGPGTRLTVL.